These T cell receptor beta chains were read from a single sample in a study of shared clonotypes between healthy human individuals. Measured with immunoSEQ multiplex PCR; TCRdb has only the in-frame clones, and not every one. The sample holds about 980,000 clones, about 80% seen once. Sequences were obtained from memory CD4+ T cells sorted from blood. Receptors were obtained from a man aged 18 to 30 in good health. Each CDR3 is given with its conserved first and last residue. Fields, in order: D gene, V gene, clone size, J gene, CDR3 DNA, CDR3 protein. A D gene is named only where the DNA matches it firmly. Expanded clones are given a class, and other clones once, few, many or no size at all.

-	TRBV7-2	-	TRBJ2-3	TGTGCCAGCAAAATTGGCGGGATCACAGATACGCAGTATTTT	CASKIGGITDTQYF
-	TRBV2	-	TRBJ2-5	TGTGCCAGCAGCGGAGAGAAGGGAGAGACCCAGTACTTC	CASSGEKGETQYF
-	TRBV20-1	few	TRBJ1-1	TGCAGTGCTAGAGATTCCGAAGCTTTCTTT	CSARDSEAFF
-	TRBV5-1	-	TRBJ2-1	TGCGCCAGCAGCTTGGGGGGCCCTTACAATGAGCAGTTCTTC	CASSLGGPYNEQFF
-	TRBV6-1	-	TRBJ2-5	TGTGCCAGCAGTGAATTTCGTCTGGGGGAGACCCAGTACTTC	CASSEFRLGETQYF
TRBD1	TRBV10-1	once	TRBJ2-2	TGCGCCAGCAGTGACGACCCGGGACAGGGACCGAACACCGGGGAGCTGTTTTTT	CASSDDPGQGPNTGELFF
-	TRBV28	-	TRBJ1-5	TGTGCCAGCAGTTCATTCAAACAGGTGGGTCAGCCCCAGCATTTT	CASSSFKQVGQPQHF
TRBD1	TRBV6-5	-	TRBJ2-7	TGTGCCAGCAGTTATGGACAGGACCACTCCTACGAGCAGTACTTC	CASSYGQDHSYEQYF
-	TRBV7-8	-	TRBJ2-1	TGTGCCAGCAGCTTAAACAGGCGGCAGTTCTTC	CASSLNRRQFF
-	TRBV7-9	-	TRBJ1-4	TGTGCCAGCAGCTTCGACTCCGGGGGCAGAAAAGAAAAACTGTTTTTT	CASSFDSGGRKEKLFF
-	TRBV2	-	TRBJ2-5	TGTGCCAGCAGTAAGGGTCGACGGGAGACCCAGTACTTC	CASSKGRRETQYF
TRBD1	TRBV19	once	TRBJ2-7	TGTGCCAGTAGTATTGGACAGGGGCTGGGAGAGCAGTACTTC	CASSIGQGLGEQYF
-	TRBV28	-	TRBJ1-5	TGTGCCAGCGGTTTCGGGCAGCCCCAGCATTTT	CASGFGQPQHF
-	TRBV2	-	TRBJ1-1	TGTGCCAGCAGTGATATGCAGGGGATGCCTGAAGCTTTCTTT	CASSDMQGMPEAFF
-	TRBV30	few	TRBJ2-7	TGTGCCTGGACAGGGTTTGGCGAGCAGTACTTC	CAWTGFGEQYF
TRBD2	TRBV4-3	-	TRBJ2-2	TGCGCCAGCAGCCAAGAGCGAGCGGGGCTCACCGGGGAGCTGTTTTTT	CASSQERAGLTGELFF
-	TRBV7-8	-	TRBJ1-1	TGTGCCAGCAGCTCGCCCTCCGGGCATGAAGCTTTCTTT	CASSSPSGHEAFF
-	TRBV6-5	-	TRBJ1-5	TGTGCCAGCAGTGATACTACGAGCAATCAGCCCCAGCATTTT	CASSDTTSNQPQHF
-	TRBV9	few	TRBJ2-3	TGTGCCAGCAGCGTAGCTAGTTCCGCCGATACGCAGTATTTT	CASSVASSADTQYF
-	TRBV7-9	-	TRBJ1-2	TGTGCCAGCAGCTTAAGGATGGATGACTATGGCTACACCTTC	CASSLRMDDYGYTF
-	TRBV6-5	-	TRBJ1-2	TGTGCCAGCAGTTCCCCTGGGGCTCCACGGCACTATGGCTACACCTTC	CASSSPGAPRHYGYTF
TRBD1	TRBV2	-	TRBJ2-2	TGTGCCAGTGGGGGACAGGGGAGGAACACCGGGGAGCTGTTTTTT	CASGGQGRNTGELFF
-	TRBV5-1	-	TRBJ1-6	TGCGCCAGCAGCGAGGACACCGAAGCTAATTCACCCCTCCACTTT	CASSEDTEANSPLHF
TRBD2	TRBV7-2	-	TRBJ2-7	TGTGCCAGCAGCTCCGATACATGGCGCGGGAGGGCCTACGAGCAGTACTTC	CASSSDTWRGRAYEQYF
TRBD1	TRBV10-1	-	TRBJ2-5	TGCGCCAGCAGTGAGGGGACAGGGCAAGAGACCCAGTACTTC	CASSEGTGQETQYF
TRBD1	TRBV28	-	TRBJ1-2	TGTGCCAGCAGGACAGGGGGCGGTGGCTACACCTTC	CASRTGGGGYTF
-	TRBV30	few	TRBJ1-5	TGTGCCTGGAGCGGGATGCCAAACGAGCCCCAGCATTTT	CAWSGMPNEPQHF
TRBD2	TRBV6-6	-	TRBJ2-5	TGTGCCATCCGGACTAGCGGGGGGGAGACCCAGTACTTC	CAIRTSGGETQYF
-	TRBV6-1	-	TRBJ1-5	TGTGCCAGCAGTGCCGCTGTGAATCAGCCCCAGCATTTT	CASSAAVNQPQHF
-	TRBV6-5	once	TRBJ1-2	TGTGCCAGCACCAGGGGCCTCAACTATGGCTACACCTTC	CASTRGLNYGYTF
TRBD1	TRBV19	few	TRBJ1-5	TGTGCCAGTAATGGACAGGGGAGGCAGCCCCAGCATTTT	CASNGQGRQPQHF
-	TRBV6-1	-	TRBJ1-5	TGTGCCAGCAGTGAAAATCCAGGGGGCAATCAGCCCCAGCATTTT	CASSENPGGNQPQHF